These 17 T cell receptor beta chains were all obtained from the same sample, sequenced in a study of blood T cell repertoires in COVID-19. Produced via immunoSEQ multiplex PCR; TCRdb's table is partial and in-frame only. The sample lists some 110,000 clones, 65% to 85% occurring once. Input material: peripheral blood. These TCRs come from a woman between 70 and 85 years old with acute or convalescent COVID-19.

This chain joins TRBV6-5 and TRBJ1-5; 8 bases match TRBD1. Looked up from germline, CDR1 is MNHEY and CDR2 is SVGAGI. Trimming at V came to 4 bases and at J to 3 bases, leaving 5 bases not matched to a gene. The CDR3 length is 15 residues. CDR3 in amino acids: CASSSRQGPNQPQHF. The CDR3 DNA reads TGTGCCAGCAGTTCAAGACAGGGGCCCAATCAGCCCCAGCATTTT.

The CDR3 loop reads CASNAGGSLGNEQFF. The CDR3 bases are TGTGCCAGCAATGCGGGAGGGTCGTTAGGCAATGAGCAGTTCTTC. The chain has TRBV7-2 and TRBJ2-1; TRBD2 matches 9 bases. The V and J ends lost 7 bases and 6 bases, in that order; junction bases with no gene match: 10. Germline CDR1 SGHTA, CDR2 FQGNSA. This CDR3 spans 15 amino acids.

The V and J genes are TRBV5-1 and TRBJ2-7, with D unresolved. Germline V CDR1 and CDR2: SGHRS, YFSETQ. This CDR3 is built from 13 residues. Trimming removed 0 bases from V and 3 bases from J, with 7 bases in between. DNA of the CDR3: TGCGCCAGCAGCTTGGGACTCGACTACGAGCAGTACTTC. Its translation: CASSLGLDYEQYF.

Here the CDR3 DNA reads TGTGCCAGTAACTCCGGGACAAGCAATCAGCCCCAGCATTTT. The encoded protein is CASNSGTSNQPQHF. The chain joins TRBV19 to TRBJ1-5; tentatively, D is TRBD1 (6 bases). The ends were cut back, 7 bases at V and 1 base at J, with 11 bases in the middle. CDR3 length equals 14 residues. Germline V CDR1 and CDR2: LNHDA, SQIVND (reference sequence).

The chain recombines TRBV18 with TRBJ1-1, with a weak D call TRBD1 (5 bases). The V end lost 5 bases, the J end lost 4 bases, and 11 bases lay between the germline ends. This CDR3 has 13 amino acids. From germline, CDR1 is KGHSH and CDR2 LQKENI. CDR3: CASSAQGGTEAFF. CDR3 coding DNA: TGTGCCAGCTCAGCGCAGGGTGGCACTGAAGCTTTCTTT.

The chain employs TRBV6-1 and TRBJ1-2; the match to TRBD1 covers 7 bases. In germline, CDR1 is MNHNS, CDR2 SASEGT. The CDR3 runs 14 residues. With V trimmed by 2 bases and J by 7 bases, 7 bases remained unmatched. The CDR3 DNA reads TGTGCCAGCAGTGAAAGGGCCGACAGGGCTGGCTACACCTTC. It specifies CASSERADRAGYTF.

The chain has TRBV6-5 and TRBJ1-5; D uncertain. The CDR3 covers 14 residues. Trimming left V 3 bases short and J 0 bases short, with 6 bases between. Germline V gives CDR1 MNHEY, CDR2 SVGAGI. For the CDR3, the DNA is TGTGCCAGCAGTTATAGCTATAGCAATCAGCCCCAGCATTTT. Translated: CASSYSYSNQPQHF.

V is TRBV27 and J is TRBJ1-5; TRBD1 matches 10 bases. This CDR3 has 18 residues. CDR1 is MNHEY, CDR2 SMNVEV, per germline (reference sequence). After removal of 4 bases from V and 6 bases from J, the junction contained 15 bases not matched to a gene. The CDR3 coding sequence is TGTGCCAGCAGTTCGCTAAGTCGGACAGGGGGAAGGGGTCAGCCCCAGCATTTT. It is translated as CASSSLSRTGGRGQPQHF.

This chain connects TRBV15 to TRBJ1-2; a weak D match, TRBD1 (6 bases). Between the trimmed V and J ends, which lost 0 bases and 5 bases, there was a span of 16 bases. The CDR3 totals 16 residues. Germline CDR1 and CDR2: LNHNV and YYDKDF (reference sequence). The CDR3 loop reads CATSRDGTGRGYGYTF. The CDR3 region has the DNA TGTGCCACCAGCAGAGATGGAACAGGGCGGGGGTATGGCTACACCTTC.

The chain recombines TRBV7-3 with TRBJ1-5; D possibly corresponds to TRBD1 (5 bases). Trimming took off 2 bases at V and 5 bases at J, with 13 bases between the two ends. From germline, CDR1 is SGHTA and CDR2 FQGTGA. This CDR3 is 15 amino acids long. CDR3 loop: CASSLDPGPDQPQHF. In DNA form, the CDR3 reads TGTGCCAGCAGCTTAGACCCAGGGCCCGATCAGCCCCAGCATTTT.

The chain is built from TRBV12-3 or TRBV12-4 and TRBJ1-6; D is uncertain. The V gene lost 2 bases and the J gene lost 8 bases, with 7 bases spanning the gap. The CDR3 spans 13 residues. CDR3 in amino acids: CASSLMADSPLHF. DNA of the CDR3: TGTGCCAGCAGTTTAATGGCAGATTCACCCCTCCACTTT.

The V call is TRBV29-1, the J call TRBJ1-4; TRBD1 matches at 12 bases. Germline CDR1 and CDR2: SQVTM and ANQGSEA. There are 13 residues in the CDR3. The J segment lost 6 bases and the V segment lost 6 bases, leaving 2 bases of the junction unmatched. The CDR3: CSVGTGGDEKLFF. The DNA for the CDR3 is TGCAGCGTAGGGACAGGGGGCGATGAAAAACTGTTTTTT.

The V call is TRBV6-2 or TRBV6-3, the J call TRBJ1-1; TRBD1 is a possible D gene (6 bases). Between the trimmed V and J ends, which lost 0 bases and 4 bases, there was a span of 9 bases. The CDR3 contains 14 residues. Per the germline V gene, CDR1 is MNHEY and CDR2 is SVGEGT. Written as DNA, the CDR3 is TGTGCCAGCAGTTACTCGGCAGGGGCCACTGAAGCTTTCTTT. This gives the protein CASSYSAGATEAFF.

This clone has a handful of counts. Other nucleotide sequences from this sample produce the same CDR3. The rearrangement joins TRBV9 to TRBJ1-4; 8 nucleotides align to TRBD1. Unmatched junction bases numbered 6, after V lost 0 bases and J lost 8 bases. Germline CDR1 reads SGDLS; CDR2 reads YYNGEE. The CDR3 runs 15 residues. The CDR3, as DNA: TGTGCCAGCAGCGTAGGAACAGGGGGTGGAGAAAAACTGTTTTTT. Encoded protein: CASSVGTGGGEKLFF.

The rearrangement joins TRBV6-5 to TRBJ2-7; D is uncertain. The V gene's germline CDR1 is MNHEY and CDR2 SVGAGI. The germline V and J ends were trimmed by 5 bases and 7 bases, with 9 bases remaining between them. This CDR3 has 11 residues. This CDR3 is CASSRGGEQYF. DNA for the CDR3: TGTGCCAGCAGTCGAGGTGGAGAGCAGTACTTC.

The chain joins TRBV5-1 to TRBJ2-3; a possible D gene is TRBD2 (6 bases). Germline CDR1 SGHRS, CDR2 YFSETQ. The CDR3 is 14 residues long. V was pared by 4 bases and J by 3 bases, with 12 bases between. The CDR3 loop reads CASSTGLPTDTQYF. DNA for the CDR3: TGCGCCAGCAGCACGGGACTCCCGACAGATACGCAGTATTTT.

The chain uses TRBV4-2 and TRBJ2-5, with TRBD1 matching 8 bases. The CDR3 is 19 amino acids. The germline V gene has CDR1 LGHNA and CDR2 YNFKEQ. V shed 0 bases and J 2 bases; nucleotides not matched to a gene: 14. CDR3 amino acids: CASSQDLTGADSPQETQYF. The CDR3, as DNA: TGTGCCAGCAGCCAAGACCTGACAGGGGCGGATTCCCCTCAAGAGACCCAGTACTTC.